This entry features one T cell receptor beta chain sequence. The target antigen is unknown. The CDR3 consists of 16 residues. From germline, CDR1 is SGDLS and CDR2 YYNGEE. V was pared by 4 bases and J by 2 bases, with 18 bases between. This sample is drawn from a study of long-term antiretroviral therapy in people with HIV. Researchers ran immunoSEQ v3.0 at survey level. Sequencing used immunoSEQ multiplex PCR; TCRdb keeps in-frame clones, though not all of them. This table holds approximately 25,000 clones, about 79% found once. General study findings and limits: Samples were collected from the mid-2000s to the late 2010s under possibly less effective ART regimens. Clones that had undergone expansion before ART prevailed in the repertoire throughout all time points. Against controls, HIV repertoires showed narrower ranges of CDR3 length. There were no data on ART adherence, viral resistance or therapy changes, a gap that limits inferences about post-ART repertoire changes.

The source was unsorted PBMCs, collected 3 years after starting antiretroviral therapy. V is TRBV9 and J is TRBJ2-5, with D perhaps TRBD1 (6 bases). The origin of this receptor is a man between 45 and 60 years old with HIV. The CDR3 region is CASSPSWGLPQETQYF. CDR3 nucleotide sequence: TGTGCCAGCAGCCCATCTTGGGGGCTCCCACAAGAGACCCAGTACTTC.